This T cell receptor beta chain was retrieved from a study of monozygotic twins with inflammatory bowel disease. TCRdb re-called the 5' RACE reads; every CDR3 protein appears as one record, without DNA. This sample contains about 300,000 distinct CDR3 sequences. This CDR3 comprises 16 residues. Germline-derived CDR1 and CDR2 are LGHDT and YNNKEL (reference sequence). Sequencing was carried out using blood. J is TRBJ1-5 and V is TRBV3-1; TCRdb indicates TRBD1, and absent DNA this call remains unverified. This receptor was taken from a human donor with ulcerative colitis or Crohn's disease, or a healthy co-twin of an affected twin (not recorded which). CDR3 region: CASSRGGGYSNQPQHF.